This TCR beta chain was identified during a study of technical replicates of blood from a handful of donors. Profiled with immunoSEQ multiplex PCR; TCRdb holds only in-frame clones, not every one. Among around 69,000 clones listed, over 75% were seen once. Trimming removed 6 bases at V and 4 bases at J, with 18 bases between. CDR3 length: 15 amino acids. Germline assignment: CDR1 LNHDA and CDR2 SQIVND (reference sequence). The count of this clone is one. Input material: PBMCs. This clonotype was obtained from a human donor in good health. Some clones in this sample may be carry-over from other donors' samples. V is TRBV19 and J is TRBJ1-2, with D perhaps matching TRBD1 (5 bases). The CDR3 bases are TGTGCCAGTAGACCACAGACAGACGGTCGCTATGGCTACACCTTC. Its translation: CASRPQTDGRYGYTF.